A single sample gave rise to the 17 T cell receptor beta chains below, sequenced in a study of blood T cell repertoires in COVID-19. Assay: immunoSEQ multiplex PCR; the TCRdb copy retains only in-frame clones and omits some. The sample lists approximately 160,000 clones; approximately 87% were seen once. The source material was PBMCs or T cells enriched from blood (not recorded which). The receptors derive from a woman between 50 and 59 years old who had recovered from COVID-19.

V and J are TRBV7-9 and TRBJ2-1; D remains ambiguous. CDR1 is SEHNR, CDR2 FQNEAQ, per germline (reference sequence). The CDR3 is 13 amino acids. V was pared by 5 bases and J by 8 bases, with 13 bases between. CDR3 amino acids: CASSPRGVHEQFF. CDR3 nucleotide sequence: TGTGCCAGCAGCCCGCGAGGTGTCCATGAGCAGTTCTTC.

This clone has a handful of counts. The V and J genes are TRBV12-3 or TRBV12-4 and TRBJ1-1; no firm D call. V lost 7 bases and J lost 4, with 7 bases in between. The CDR3 covers 11 residues. CDR3 sequence reads: CASTPGTEAFF. The CDR3, as DNA: TGTGCCAGCACCCCGGGCACTGAAGCTTTCTTT.

This chain connects TRBV24-1 to TRBJ2-5, with D possibly TRBD2 on 6 matching bases. Trimming took 4 bases from V and 4 from J, leaving 12 bases between them. The CDR3 has 14 residues. Per the germline V gene, CDR1 is KGHDR and CDR2 is SFDVKD. CDR3 sequence (DNA): TGTGCCACCAGTGAGGAGGGACGGGGAGAGACCCAGTACTTC. It encodes CATSEEGRGETQYF.

The chain employs TRBV5-8 and TRBJ2-7; D not certain. This CDR3 is 11 amino acids long. V lost 5 bases to trimming and J lost 0 bases, with 3 bases between them. Germline V gives CDR1 SGHTS, CDR2 YDEGEE. The CDR3 bases are TGTGCCAGCAGGGCCTCCTACGAGCAGTACGTC. Its protein is CASRASYEQYV.

The rearrangement uses TRBV5-1 and TRBJ2-1; tentative D call: TRBD2 (7 bases). Trimming took off 3 bases at V and 6 bases at J, with 13 bases between the two ends. The CDR3 is 14 residues long. In germline, CDR1 is SGHRS, CDR2 YFSETQ. CDR3 coding DNA: TGCGCCAGCAGCTCCGGGGGAGGGGGCAATGAGCAGTTCTTC. Translating gives CASSSGGGGNEQFF.

The V call is TRBV30, the J call TRBJ1-6; 8 bases line up with TRBD1. The CDR3 contains 15 residues. Per the germline V gene, CDR1 is GTSNPN and CDR2 is SVGIG (reference sequence). V lost 3 bases to trimming and J lost 7 bases; unmatched junction nucleotides: 8. The CDR3 protein is CAWRVGQGVNSPLHF. For the CDR3, the DNA is TGTGCCTGGAGAGTCGGACAGGGTGTGAATTCACCCCTCCACTTT.

This clone was seen a handful of times. This sequence joins TRBV5-1 and TRBJ2-1, with TRBD2 matching 11 bases. Germline trimming cut 4 bases from V and 6 bases from J; bases unmatched to any gene: 6. The V gene's germline CDR1 is SGHRS and CDR2 YFSETQ. This CDR3 comprises 15 residues. The CDR3 loop is CASSLTSGGPNEQFF. The CDR3, as DNA: TGCGCCAGCAGCCTCACTAGCGGGGGACCCAATGAGCAGTTCTTC. Full variable domain (missing parts from reference TRBV5-1 and TRBJ2-1): KAGVTQTPRYLIKTRGQQVTLSCSPISGHRSVSWYQQTPGQGLQFLFEYFSETQRNKGNFPGRFSGRQFSNSRSEMNVSTLELGDSALYLCASSLTSGGPNEQFFGPGTRLTVL.

V and J are TRBV3-1 (or the pseudogene TRBV3-2) and TRBJ2-2, with D unresolved. Germline V gene lookup returns CDR1 LGHDT and CDR2 YNNKEL (reference sequence). This CDR3 has 13 amino acids. Between the trimmed V and J ends, which lost 4 bases and 7 bases, there was a span of 10 bases. CDR3: CASSLTPVGELFF. The CDR3 coding sequence is TGTGCCAGCAGCCTTACACCCGTCGGGGAGCTGTTTTTT.

The chain employs TRBV19 and TRBJ1-5; weak D call: TRBD1 (6 bases). The length of the CDR3 is 14 residues. Per the germline V gene, CDR1 is LNHDA and CDR2 is SQIVND (reference sequence). Trimming took 8 bases from V and 4 from J, leaving 15 bases between them. CDR3 amino acids: CASGPGDRNQPQHF. The CDR3 DNA follows: TGTGCCAGTGGCCCAGGAGACAGGAATCAGCCCCAGCATTTT. The full variable domain, its missing parts supplied by reference TRBV19 and TRBJ1-5, is DGGITQSPKYLFRKEGQNVTLSCEQNLNHDAMYWYRQDPGQGLRLIYYSQIVNDFQKGDIAEGYSVSREKKESFPLTVTSAQKNPTAFYLCASGPGDRNQPQHFGDGTRLSIL.

The genes are TRBV9 and TRBJ2-5, with a possible D match to TRBD2 (6 bases). CDR3 length: 13 amino acids. Trimming removed 3 bases at V and 3 bases at J, with 9 bases between. Germline-derived CDR1 and CDR2 are SGDLS and YYNGEE. As DNA, the CDR3 is TGTGCCAGCAGCGCTACTAGCAAAGAGACCCAGTACTTC. Residues: CASSATSKETQYF. Drawing the rest from reference TRBV9 and TRBJ2-5, the complete variable domain is DSGVTQTPKHLITATGQRVTLRCSPRSGDLSVYWYQQSLDQGLQFLIQYYNGEERAKGNILERFSAQQFPDLHSELNLSSLELGDSALYFCASSATSKETQYFGPGTRLLVL.

The chain couples TRBV28 to TRBJ2-3, with 8 bases lining up with TRBD2. This CDR3 has 16 amino acids. CDR1 and CDR2 (germline): MDHEN, SYDVKM. V shed 6 bases and J 2 bases; nucleotides not matched to a gene: 10. The chain's CDR3 is CASRLTAGVNTDTQYF. The CDR3 DNA sequence: TGTGCCAGCAGGCTTACAGCGGGGGTGAACACAGATACGCAGTATTTT. The full variable domain, in which reference TRBV28 and TRBJ2-3 provide the parts outside the CDR3, is DVKVTQSSRYLVKRTGEKVFLECVQDMDHENMFWYRQDPGLGLRLIYFSYDVKMKEKGDIPEGYSVSREKKERFSLILESASTNQTSMYLCASRLTAGVNTDTQYFGPGTRLTVL.

This chain links TRBV11-3 with TRBJ1-1; D uncertain. The germline V gene has CDR1 SGHNT and CDR2 YENEEA. V was shortened by 10 bases and J by 5 bases, with 23 bases between the two germline ends. The CDR3 covers 15 residues. The CDR3 loop is CATYLRASRRTEAFF. The CDR3 DNA reads as TGTGCCACCTACCTCCGGGCGAGTCGGAGGACTGAAGCTTTCTTT.

The gene calls are TRBV4-1 and TRBJ1-1; 7 nucleotides line up with TRBD1. The CDR3 runs 14 residues. Germline V CDR1 and CDR2: MGHRA, YSYEKL. Losses at the gene ends were 6 bases for V and 2 bases for J; bases not matched to a gene: 6. CDR3 in DNA: TGCGCCAGCAGGCAGGGACAGTATAACACTGAAGCTTTCTTT. Protein sequence: CASRQGQYNTEAFF.

The chain links TRBV14 to TRBJ2-3, with a tentative D call TRBD2 (6 bases). This CDR3 has 16 amino acids. Germline values: CDR1 SGHDN, CDR2 FVKESK. V lost 0 bases to trimming and J lost 2 bases, with 12 bases between them. The CDR3 DNA follows: TGTGCCAGCAGCCAAGAGGGGCGGGGCTACACAGATACGCAGTATTTT. This encodes CASSQEGRGYTDTQYF. Drawing the rest from reference TRBV14 and TRBJ2-3, the complete variable domain is EAGVTQFPSHSVIEKGQTVTLRCDPISGHDNLYWYRRVMGKEIKFLLHFVKESKQDESGMPNNRFLAERTGGTYSTLKVQPAELEDSGVYFCASSQEGRGYTDTQYFGPGTRLTVL.

This clone was found a few times. The rearrangement uses TRBV5-1 and TRBJ2-5, with TRBD2 matching 11 bases. The CDR3 sequence is 14 residues long. The junction had 6 bases not matched to a gene; V was cut back by 5 bases and J by 6 bases. Looked up from germline, CDR1 is SGHRS and CDR2 is YFSETQ. In nucleotides, the CDR3 is TGCGCCAGCAGGAACCTAGCGGGGGGACAGACCCAGTACTTC. Its translation is CASRNLAGGQTQYF.

This clone was counted between two and nine times. This chain uses TRBV18 with TRBJ2-5, with D maybe TRBD2 (6 bases). The CDR3 loop spans 14 amino acids. Germline lookup yields CDR1 KGHSH and CDR2 LQKENI. Between the trimmed V and J ends, which lost 4 bases and 2 bases, there was a span of 11 bases. The CDR3 loop reads CASSLGDSQETQYF. The CDR3 DNA sequence: TGTGCCAGCTCACTGGGGGACTCACAAGAGACCCAGTACTTC.

The gene calls are TRBV28 and TRBJ2-7; 7 nucleotides agree with TRBD1. This CDR3 is 16 amino acids long. CDR1 MDHEN and CDR2 SYDVKM come from the germline V gene. V trimming: 2 bases; J trimming: 3 bases; junction bases outside the gene matches: 10. CDR3 nucleotide sequence: TGTGCCAGCAGTTTAACCGGGACAGCTACACACTACGAGCAGTACGTC. It encodes CASSLTGTATHYEQYV.